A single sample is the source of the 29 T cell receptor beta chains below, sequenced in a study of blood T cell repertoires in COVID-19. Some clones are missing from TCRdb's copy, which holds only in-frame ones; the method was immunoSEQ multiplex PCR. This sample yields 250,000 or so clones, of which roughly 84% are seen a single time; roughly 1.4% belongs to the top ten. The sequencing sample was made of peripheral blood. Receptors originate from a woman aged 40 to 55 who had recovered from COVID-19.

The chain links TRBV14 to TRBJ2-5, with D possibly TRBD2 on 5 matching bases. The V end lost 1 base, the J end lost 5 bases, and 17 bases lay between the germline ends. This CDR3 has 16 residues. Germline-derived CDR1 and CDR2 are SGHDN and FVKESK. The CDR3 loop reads CASSQAWALARETQYF. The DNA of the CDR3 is TGTGCCAGCAGCCAAGCGTGGGCATTAGCGAGGGAGACCCAGTACTTC.

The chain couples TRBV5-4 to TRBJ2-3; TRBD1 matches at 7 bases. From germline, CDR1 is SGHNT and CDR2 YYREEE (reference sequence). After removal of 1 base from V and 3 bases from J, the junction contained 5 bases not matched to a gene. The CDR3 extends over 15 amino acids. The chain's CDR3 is CASSLWDSSTDTQYF. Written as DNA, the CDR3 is TGTGCCAGCAGCTTGTGGGACAGCAGTACAGATACGCAGTATTTT.

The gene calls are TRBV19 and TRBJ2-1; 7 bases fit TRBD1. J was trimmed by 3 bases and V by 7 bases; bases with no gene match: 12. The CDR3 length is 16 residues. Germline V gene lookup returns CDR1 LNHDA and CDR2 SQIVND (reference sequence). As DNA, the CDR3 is TGTGCCAGTACACCAGGGGGTAGCAGATACTACAATGAGCAGTTCTTC. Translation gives CASTPGGSRYYNEQFF.

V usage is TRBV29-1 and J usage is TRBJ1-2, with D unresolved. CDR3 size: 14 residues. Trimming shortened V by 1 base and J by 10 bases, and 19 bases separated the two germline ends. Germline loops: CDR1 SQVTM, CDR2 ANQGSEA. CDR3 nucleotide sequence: TGCAGCGTTGAAGGGATTGACAAGGATAACTTCTACACCTTC. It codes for CSVEGIDKDNFYTF.

Written as DNA, the CDR3 is TGTGCCAGCAGTTGGACAGGGAACCGCCTCGAGCAGTACTTC. Encoded protein: CASSWTGNRLEQYF. V and J are TRBV28 and TRBJ2-7, with 8 bases aligning to TRBD1. The CDR3 totals 14 residues. The junction had 8 bases not matched to a gene; V was cut back by 4 bases and J by 6 bases. Germline CDR1 reads MDHEN; CDR2 reads SYDVKM.

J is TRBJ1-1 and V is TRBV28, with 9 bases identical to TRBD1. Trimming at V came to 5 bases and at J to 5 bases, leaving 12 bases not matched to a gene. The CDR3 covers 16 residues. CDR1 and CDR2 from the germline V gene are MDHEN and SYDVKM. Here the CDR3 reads CASSLGQGTGRTEAFF. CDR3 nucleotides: TGTGCCAGCAGTCTGGGGCAGGGGACAGGGCGTACTGAAGCTTTCTTT.

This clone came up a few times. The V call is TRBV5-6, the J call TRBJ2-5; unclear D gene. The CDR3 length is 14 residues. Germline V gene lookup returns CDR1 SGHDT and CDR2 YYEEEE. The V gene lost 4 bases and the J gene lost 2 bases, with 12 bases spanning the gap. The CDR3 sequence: CASSLQRLQETQYF. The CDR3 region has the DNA TGTGCCAGCAGCCTCCAGAGACTGCAAGAGACCCAGTACTTC.

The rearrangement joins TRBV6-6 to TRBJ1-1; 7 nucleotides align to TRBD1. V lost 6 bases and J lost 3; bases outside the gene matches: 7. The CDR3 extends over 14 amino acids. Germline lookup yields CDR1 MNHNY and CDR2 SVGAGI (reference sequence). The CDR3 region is CASRTGSDDTEAFF. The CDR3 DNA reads TGTGCCAGCAGGACAGGGTCGGACGACACTGAAGCTTTCTTT.

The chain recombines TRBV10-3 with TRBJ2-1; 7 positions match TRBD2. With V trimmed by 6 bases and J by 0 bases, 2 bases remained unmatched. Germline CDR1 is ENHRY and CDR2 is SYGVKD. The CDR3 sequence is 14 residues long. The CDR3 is CAISPSGSYNEQFF. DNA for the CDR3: TGTGCCATCAGCCCTAGCGGCTCCTACAATGAGCAGTTCTTC.

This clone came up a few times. CDR3 coding DNA: TGTGCCAGCAGCTTTTGGGACACCAATCAGCCCCAGCATTTT. Protein sequence: CASSFWDTNQPQHF. The chain combines TRBV7-9 with TRBJ1-5; perhaps TRBD1 as D (6 bases). Germline V gives CDR1 SEHNR, CDR2 FQNEAQ (reference sequence). The CDR3 loop spans 14 amino acids. V lost 3 bases and J lost 3, with 9 bases in between.

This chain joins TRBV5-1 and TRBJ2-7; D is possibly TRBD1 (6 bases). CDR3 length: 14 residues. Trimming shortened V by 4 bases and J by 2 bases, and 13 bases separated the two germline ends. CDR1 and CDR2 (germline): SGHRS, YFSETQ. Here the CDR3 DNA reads TGCGCCAGCAGCGTGGACAGTCCTCCCTACGAGCAGTACTTC. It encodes CASSVDSPPYEQYF.

This chain's CDR3 is CASSQYFSGGQGETQYF. The CDR3 bases are TGTGCCAGCAGCCAATACTTTAGCGGGGGGCAGGGGGAGACCCAGTACTTC. The chain carries TRBV7-8 and TRBJ2-5, with 10 bases matching TRBD2. After removal of 5 bases from V and 5 bases from J, the junction contained 14 bases not matched to a gene. The CDR3 covers 17 residues. CDR1 is SGHVS, CDR2 FQNEAQ, per germline.

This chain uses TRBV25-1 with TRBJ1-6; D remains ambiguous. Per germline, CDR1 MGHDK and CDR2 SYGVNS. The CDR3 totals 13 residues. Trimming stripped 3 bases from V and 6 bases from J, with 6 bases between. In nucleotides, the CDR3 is TGTGCCAGCAGTGATCGGGGTAATTCACCCCTCCACTTT. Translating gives CASSDRGNSPLHF.

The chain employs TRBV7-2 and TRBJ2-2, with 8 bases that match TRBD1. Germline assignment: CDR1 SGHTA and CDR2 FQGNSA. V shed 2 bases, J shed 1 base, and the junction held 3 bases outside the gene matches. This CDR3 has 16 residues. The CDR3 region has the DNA TGTGCCAGCAGCTTAACAGGGGGAAGGAACACCGGGGAGCTGTTTTTT. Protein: CASSLTGGRNTGELFF.

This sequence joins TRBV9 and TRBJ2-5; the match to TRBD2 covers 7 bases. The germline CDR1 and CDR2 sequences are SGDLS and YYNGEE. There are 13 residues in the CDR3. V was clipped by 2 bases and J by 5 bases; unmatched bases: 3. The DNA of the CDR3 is TGTGCCAGCAGCGTTTGGGGAGGGGAGACCCAGTACTTC. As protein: CASSVWGGETQYF.

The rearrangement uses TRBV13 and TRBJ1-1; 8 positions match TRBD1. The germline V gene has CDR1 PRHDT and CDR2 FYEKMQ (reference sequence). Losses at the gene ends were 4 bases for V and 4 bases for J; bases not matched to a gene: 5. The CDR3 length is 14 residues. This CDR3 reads CASSSRGRGTEAFF. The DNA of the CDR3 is TGTGCCAGCAGCTCCAGGGGGCGCGGCACTGAAGCTTTCTTT.

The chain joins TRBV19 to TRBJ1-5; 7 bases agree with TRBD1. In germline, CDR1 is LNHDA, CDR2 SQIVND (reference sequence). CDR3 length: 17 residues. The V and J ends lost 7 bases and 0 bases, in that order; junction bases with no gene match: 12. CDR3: CASNPVGTVYSNQPQHF. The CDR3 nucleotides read TGTGCCAGTAACCCCGTGGGGACAGTGTATAGCAATCAGCCCCAGCATTTT.

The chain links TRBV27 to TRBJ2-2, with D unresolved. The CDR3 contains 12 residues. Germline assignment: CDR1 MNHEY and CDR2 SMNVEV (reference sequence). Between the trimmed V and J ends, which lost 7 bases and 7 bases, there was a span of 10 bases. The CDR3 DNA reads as TGTGCCAGCACCGCAGATGGCGGGGAGCTGTTTTTT. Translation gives CASTADGGELFF.

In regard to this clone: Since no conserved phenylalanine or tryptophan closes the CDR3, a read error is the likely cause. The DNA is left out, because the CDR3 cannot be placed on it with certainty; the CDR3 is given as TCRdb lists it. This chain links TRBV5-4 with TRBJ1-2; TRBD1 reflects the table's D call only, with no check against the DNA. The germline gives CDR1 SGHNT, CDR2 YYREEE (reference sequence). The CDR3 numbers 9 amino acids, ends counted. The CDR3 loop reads CASSWGLLL.

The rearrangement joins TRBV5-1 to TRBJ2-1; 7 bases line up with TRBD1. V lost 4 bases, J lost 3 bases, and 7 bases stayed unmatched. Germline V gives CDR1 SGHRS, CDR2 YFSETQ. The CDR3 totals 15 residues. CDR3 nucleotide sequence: TGCGCCAGCAGCGAGGGGACAGCTGTCTACAATGAGCAGTTCTTC. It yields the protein CASSEGTAVYNEQFF.

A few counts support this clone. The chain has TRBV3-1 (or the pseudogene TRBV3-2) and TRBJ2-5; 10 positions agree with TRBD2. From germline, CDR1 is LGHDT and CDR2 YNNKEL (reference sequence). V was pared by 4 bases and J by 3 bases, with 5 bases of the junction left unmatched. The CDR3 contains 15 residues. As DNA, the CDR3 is TGTGCCAGCAGCCGGCTAGCGGGGGAAGAAGAGACCCAGTACTTC. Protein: CASSRLAGEEETQYF.

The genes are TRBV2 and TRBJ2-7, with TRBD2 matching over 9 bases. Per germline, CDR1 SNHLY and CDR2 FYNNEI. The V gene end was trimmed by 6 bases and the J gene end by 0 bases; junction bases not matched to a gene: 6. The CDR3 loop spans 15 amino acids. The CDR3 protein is CASRGGGARSYEQYF. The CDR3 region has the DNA TGTGCCAGCAGGGGCGGGGGGGCTCGCTCCTACGAGCAGTACTTC.

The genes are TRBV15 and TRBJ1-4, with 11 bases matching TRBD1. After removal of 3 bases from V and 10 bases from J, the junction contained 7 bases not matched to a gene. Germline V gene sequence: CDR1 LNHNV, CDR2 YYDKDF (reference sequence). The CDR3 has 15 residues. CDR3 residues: CATSSRTGGAVKLFF. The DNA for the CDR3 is TGTGCCACCAGCAGCCGGACAGGGGGCGCTGTAAAACTGTTTTTT. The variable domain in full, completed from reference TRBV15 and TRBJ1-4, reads DAMVIQNPRYQVTQFGKPVTLSCSQTLNHNVMYWYQQKSSQAPKLLFHYYDKDFNNEADTPDNFQSRRPNTSFCFLDIRSPGLGDTAMYLCATSSRTGGAVKLFFGSGTQLSVL.

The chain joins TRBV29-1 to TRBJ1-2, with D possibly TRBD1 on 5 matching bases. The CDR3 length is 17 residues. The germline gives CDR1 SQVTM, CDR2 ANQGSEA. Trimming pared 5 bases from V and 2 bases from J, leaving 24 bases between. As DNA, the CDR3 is TGCAGCGTTCTAGGGCAGCTGCAGGGCTTAACGAACTATGGCTACACCTTC. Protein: CSVLGQLQGLTNYGYTF.

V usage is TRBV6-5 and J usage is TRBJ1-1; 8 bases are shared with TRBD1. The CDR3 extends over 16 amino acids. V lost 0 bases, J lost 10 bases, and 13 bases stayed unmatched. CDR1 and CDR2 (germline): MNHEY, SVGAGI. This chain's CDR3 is CASSYSRAGGRGGAFF. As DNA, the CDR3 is TGTGCCAGCAGTTACTCGAGGGCAGGGGGCCGTGGAGGAGCTTTCTTT.

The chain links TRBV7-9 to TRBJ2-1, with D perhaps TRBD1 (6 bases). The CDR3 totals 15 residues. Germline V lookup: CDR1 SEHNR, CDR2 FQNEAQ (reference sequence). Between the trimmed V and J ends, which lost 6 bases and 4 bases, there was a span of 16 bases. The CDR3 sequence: CASRPRDTFYNEQFF. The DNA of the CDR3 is TGTGCCAGCAGGCCCCGGGACACATTTTACAATGAGCAGTTCTTC.

The CDR3 DNA follows: TGTGCCAGCAGCTTCACGGGGGACACTGAAGCTTTCTTT. Its translation is CASSFTGDTEAFF. V is TRBV7-9 and J is TRBJ1-1; D possibly corresponds to TRBD1 (5 bases). Trimming shortened V by 3 bases and J by 3 bases, and 8 bases separated the two germline ends. This CDR3 has 13 amino acids. Germline lookup yields CDR1 SEHNR and CDR2 FQNEAQ (reference sequence). The entire variable domain, with the rest obtained from reference TRBV7-9 and TRBJ1-1, is as follows: DTGVSQNPRHKITKRGQNVTFRCDPISEHNRLYWYRQTLGQGPEFLTYFQNEAQLEKSRLLSDRFSAERPKGSFSTLEIQRTEQGDSAMYLCASSFTGDTEAFFGQGTRLTVV.

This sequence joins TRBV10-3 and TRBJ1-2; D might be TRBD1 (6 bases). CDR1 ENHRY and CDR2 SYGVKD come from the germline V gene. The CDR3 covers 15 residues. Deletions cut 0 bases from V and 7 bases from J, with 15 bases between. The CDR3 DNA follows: TGTGCCATCAGTGAGTCGAGGGGGACCCTCGGTGGCTACACCTTC. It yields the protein CAISESRGTLGGYTF.

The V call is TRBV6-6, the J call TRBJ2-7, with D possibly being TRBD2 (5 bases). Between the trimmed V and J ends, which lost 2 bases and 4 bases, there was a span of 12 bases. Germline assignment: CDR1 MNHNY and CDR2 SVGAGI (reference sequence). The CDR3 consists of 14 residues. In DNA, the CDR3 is TGTGCCAGCAGTTACCGGCAGGCGGGTTACGAGCAGTACTTC. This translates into CASSYRQAGYEQYF.